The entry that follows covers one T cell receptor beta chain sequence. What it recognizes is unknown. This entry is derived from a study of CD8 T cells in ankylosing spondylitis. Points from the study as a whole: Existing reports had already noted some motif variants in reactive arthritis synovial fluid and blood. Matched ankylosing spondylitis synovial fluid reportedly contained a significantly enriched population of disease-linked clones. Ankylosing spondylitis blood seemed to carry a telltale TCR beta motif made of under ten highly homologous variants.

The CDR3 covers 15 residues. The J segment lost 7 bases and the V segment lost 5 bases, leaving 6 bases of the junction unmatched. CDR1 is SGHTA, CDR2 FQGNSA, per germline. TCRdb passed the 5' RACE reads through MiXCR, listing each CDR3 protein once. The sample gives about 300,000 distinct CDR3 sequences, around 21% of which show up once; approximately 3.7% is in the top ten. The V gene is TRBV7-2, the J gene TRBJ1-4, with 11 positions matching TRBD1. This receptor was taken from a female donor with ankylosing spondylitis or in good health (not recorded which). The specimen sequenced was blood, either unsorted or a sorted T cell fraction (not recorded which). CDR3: CASSPMGTGGEKLFF. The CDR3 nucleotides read TGTGCCAGCAGCCCAATGGGGACAGGGGGTGAAAAACTGTTTTTT.